This TCR beta chain originates from a study of blood T cells in healthy people across ages. Sample-barcoded 5' priming and a J-beta primer mix drove a second PCR of 7 to 11 cycles. TCRdb re-analysed the 5' RACE reads in MiXCR, keeping a single row per CDR3 protein. Of roughly 800,000 distinct CDR3 sequences in the sample, under 40% were seen once. The CDR3 spans 13 residues. Trimming removed 4 bases at V and 2 bases at J, with 7 bases between. The V gene's germline CDR1 is MNHEY and CDR2 SMNVEV (reference sequence). In its sample, this clonotype was seen a few times. Its antigen is unknown. Study conclusions and caveats: Estimates of total diversity, which came from one million sequenced T cells, were considered to be underestimates.

Sequenced sample: blood. This receptor was identified in a man between 18 and 29 years old in good health. The J gene is TRBJ2-3, the V gene TRBV27; no definite D call. The CDR3 nucleotides read TGTGCCAGCAGTTCCTATATCACAGATACGCAGTATTTT. Protein sequence: CASSSYITDTQYF.